The 30 T cell receptor beta chains below all came from one sample that was sequenced in a study of a mutant IDH1 vaccine in newly diagnosed glioma. These receptors are not linked to any known antigen. Some clones are missing from TCRdb's copy, which holds only in-frame ones; the method was immunoSEQ multiplex PCR. The sample consists of tens of thousands of clones, over 80% of them appearing once. Time point meaning: week 35, safety follow-up. Each dose of the vaccine consisted of 300 ug of mutant IDH1 20-mer peptide, with topical imiquimod. The sequencing here drew on PBMCs, taken from a glioma patient whose treatment included an IDH1 peptide vaccine. The receptors originated from a man aged 50 to 60 with glioma.

The rearrangement links TRBV5-5 to TRBJ2-1, with D perhaps TRBD1 (7 bases). Germline CDR1 SGHKS, CDR2 YYEKEE (reference sequence). The V end was cut by 2 bases, the J end by 2 bases, with 11 bases between. This CDR3 has 15 residues. CDR3 amino acids: CASSFRGATYNEQFF. CDR3 nucleotides: TGTGCCAGCAGCTTCAGGGGGGCCACCTACAATGAGCAGTTCTTC.

The CDR3 is CATSSQGAIDTQYF. CDR3 DNA: TGTGCCACCAGCTCCCAGGGGGCTATAGATACGCAGTATTTT. The chain joins TRBV15 to TRBJ2-3, with 8 bases identical to TRBD1. Germline CDR1 and CDR2: LNHNV and YYDKDF (reference sequence). V lost 5 bases and J lost 5; bases outside the gene matches: 6. CDR3 size: 14 residues.

The chain employs TRBV29-1 and TRBJ1-1, with D possibly being TRBD1 (6 bases). The CDR3 runs to 14 residues. V shed 1 base and J shed 7 bases, with 16 bases lying between them. Germline V gene sequence: CDR1 SQVTM, CDR2 ANQGSEA. The CDR3 spells CSVEGGRGNGEAFF. As DNA, the CDR3 is TGCAGCGTTGAAGGGGGGCGCGGGAATGGTGAAGCTTTCTTT.

The chain combines TRBV10-3 with TRBJ2-3; TRBD2 matches 13 bases. The V gene's germline CDR1 is ENHRY and CDR2 SYGVKD. V was clipped by 10 bases and J by 0 bases; unmatched bases: 4. CDR3 length equals 15 residues. The CDR3 spells CATGLAGESTDTQYF. The CDR3, as DNA: TGTGCCACCGGACTAGCGGGGGAGAGCACAGATACGCAGTATTTT.

J is TRBJ2-3 and V is TRBV9, with no clear D. The CDR3 runs to 16 residues. The V end lost 2 bases, the J end lost 0 bases, and 13 bases lay between the germline ends. Germline CDR1 is SGDLS and CDR2 is YYNGEE. CDR3 protein: CASSVEPGGSTDTQYF. CDR3 bases: TGTGCCAGCAGCGTTGAGCCAGGCGGAAGCACAGATACGCAGTATTTT.

V gene TRBV28 combines with J gene TRBJ2-5, with D hard to call. Trimming took 5 bases from V and 4 from J, leaving 8 bases between them. Germline V gene data show CDR1 as MDHEN and CDR2 as SYDVKM. The CDR3 runs to 12 residues. The CDR3 spells CASSPLLETQYF. As DNA, the CDR3 is TGTGCCAGCAGTCCCCTCCTAGAGACCCAGTACTTC.

The rearrangement joins TRBV5-4 to TRBJ2-5; D gene unclear. Looked up from germline, CDR1 is SGHNT and CDR2 is YYREEE (reference sequence). This CDR3 has 14 residues. V dropped 1 base and J dropped 5 bases, with 12 bases sitting between them. CDR3 protein: CASSLKGSVETQYF. The DNA of the CDR3 is TGTGCCAGCAGCTTGAAGGGAAGCGTTGAGACCCAGTACTTC.

The chain joins TRBV6-6 to TRBJ1-5, with D unclear. The germline CDR1 and CDR2 sequences are MNHNY and SVGAGI (reference sequence). This CDR3 contains 14 residues. With 2 bases removed from V and 4 bases from J, the gap between germline ends came to 9 bases. DNA of the CDR3: TGTGCCAGCAGTTACAGGGCCGAAAATCAGCCCCAGCATTTT. Encoded protein: CASSYRAENQPQHF.

This chain joins TRBV7-9 and TRBJ2-7; 7 bases fit TRBD1. CDR1 is SEHNR and CDR2 is FQNEAQ in the germline V gene (reference sequence). The CDR3 is 14 amino acids. The junction had 4 bases not matched to a gene; V was cut back by 0 bases and J by 5 bases. CDR3 sequence reads: CASSLAGGKDEQYF. The DNA for the CDR3 is TGTGCCAGCAGCTTAGCAGGGGGCAAGGACGAGCAGTACTTC.

V gene TRBV7-6 combines with J gene TRBJ2-7; possible D gene TRBD1, 6 bases. Looked up from germline, CDR1 is SGHVS and CDR2 is FNYEAQ. This CDR3 contains 15 residues. Trimming took 1 base from V and 6 from J, leaving 16 bases between them. DNA of the CDR3: TGTGCCAGCAGCTTAGGCAACAGGGTTGGGGGCGAGCAGTACTTC. Protein product: CASSLGNRVGGEQYF.

The genes are TRBV7-9 and TRBJ2-1, with 9 positions matching TRBD2. The J segment lost 4 bases and the V segment lost 1 base, leaving 5 bases of the junction unmatched. The CDR3 consists of 16 residues. Germline assignment: CDR1 SEHNR and CDR2 FQNEAQ (reference sequence). In nucleotides, the CDR3 is TGTGCCAGCAGCTTAGGACTAGCGGTGGGGTACAATGAGCAGTTCTTC. Its protein is CASSLGLAVGYNEQFF. Filled out from reference TRBV7-9 and TRBJ2-1, the complete variable domain reads DTGVSQNPRHKITKRGQNVTFRCDPISEHNRLYWYRQTLGQGPEFLTYFQNEAQLEKSRLLSDRFSAERPKGSFSTLEIQRTEQGDSAMYLCASSLGLAVGYNEQFFGPGTRLTVL.

V and J are TRBV6-5 and TRBJ1-2; unclear D gene. The CDR3 has 12 residues. The germline V and J ends were trimmed by 6 bases and 3 bases, with 8 bases remaining between them. The germline CDR1 and CDR2 sequences are MNHEY and SVGAGI. CDR3 bases: TGTGCCAGCAGGGCAGACTACTATGGCTACACCTTC. Translated, it gives CASRADYYGYTF.

The gene calls are TRBV9 and TRBJ2-7; D may match TRBD1 or TRBD2 (5 bases each). The CDR3 has 14 residues. V shed 3 bases and J shed 0 bases, with 10 bases lying between them. The germline V gene has CDR1 SGDLS and CDR2 YYNGEE. CDR3: CASSAGTDSYEQYF. The CDR3 nucleotides read TGTGCCAGCAGCGCGGGGACGGACTCCTACGAGCAGTACTTC.

This clone was counted between two and nine times. CDR3 in amino acids: CASSDQVRVNQPQHF. The CDR3 bases are TGTGCCAGCAGTGACCAGGTTCGGGTCAATCAGCCCCAGCATTTT. V gene TRBV2 combines with J gene TRBJ1-5, with unresolved D. The CDR3 runs 15 residues. Germline values: CDR1 SNHLY, CDR2 FYNNEI. V gave up 3 bases and J gave up 3 bases, with 12 bases separating them.

The chain couples TRBV10-1 to TRBJ2-1; D is perhaps TRBD2 (7 bases). Trimming took 5 bases from V and 5 from J, leaving 16 bases between them. Germline CDR1 reads WNHNN; CDR2 reads SYGVQD (reference sequence). This CDR3 spans 15 amino acids. This CDR3 is CASSSTGRGDNEQFF. The CDR3 DNA reads TGCGCCAGCAGTTCCACAGGGAGGGGAGACAATGAGCAGTTCTTC.

This clone occurred once. CDR3 loop: CASSLEGGPYNEQFF. Here the CDR3 DNA reads TGCGCCAGCAGCTTAGAGGGAGGGCCTTACAATGAGCAGTTCTTC. This chain uses TRBV5-1 with TRBJ2-1; TRBD2 agrees at 7 bases. V lost 2 bases, J lost 4 bases, and 6 bases stayed unmatched. CDR1 and CDR2 (germline): SGHRS, YFSETQ. CDR3 length: 15 amino acids.

This sequence joins TRBV19 and TRBJ2-7, with 11 bases fitting TRBD2. CDR1 is LNHDA, CDR2 SQIVND, per germline (reference sequence). There are 16 residues in the CDR3. Germline trimming cut 5 bases from V and 2 bases from J; bases unmatched to any gene: 8. DNA for the CDR3: TGTGCCAGTAGTCCCCGGGTAGCGGGAGGGCCCTACGAGCAGTACTTC. It codes for CASSPRVAGGPYEQYF.

This chain's CDR3 is CASSLSGNRGNSPLHF. DNA of the CDR3: TGCGCCAGCAGCTTGAGTGGGAACAGGGGGAATTCACCCCTCCACTTT. The chain recombines TRBV5-1 with TRBJ1-6, with 8 bases lining up with TRBD1. The CDR3 sequence is 16 residues long. Germline V gene data show CDR1 as SGHRS and CDR2 as YFSETQ. V lost 1 base, J lost 7 bases, and 7 bases stayed unmatched.

This clone was found once. The V and J genes are TRBV29-1 and TRBJ2-7, with 7 bases aligning to TRBD1. CDR3 length equals 13 residues. The V gene's germline CDR1 is SQVTM and CDR2 ANQGSEA. The junction had 8 bases not matched to a gene; V was cut back by 4 bases and J by 5 bases. CDR3 in DNA: TGCAGCGTTGGGGGACAGAATGGAAACGAGCAGTACTTC. It codes for CSVGGQNGNEQYF.

The genes are TRBV19 and TRBJ2-2, with D unclear. This CDR3 comprises 14 residues. V was cut by 3 bases and J by 4 bases, with 9 bases left in between. CDR1 is LNHDA and CDR2 is SQIVND in the germline V gene (reference sequence). The chain's CDR3 is CASSIPVTTGELFF. Written as DNA, the CDR3 is TGTGCCAGTAGTATCCCTGTAACCACCGGGGAGCTGTTTTTT.

The chain is built from TRBV13 and TRBJ2-1, with 7 positions matching TRBD2. The CDR3 contains 15 residues. CDR1 and CDR2 from the germline V gene are PRHDT and FYEKMQ (reference sequence). Trimming at V came to 5 bases and at J to 6 bases, leaving 10 bases not matched to a gene. CDR3: CASSPPPSGPNEQFF. The DNA for the CDR3 is TGTGCCAGCAGCCCCCCGCCTAGCGGACCCAATGAGCAGTTCTTC.

This clone was detected a few times. CDR3 amino acids: CASARTEDSPLHF. The CDR3 DNA reads as TGTGCCAGCGCCAGGACAGAGGATTCACCCCTCCACTTT. The chain has TRBV2 and TRBJ1-6, with TRBD1 as a possible D gene (6 bases). Germline V gene lookup returns CDR1 SNHLY and CDR2 FYNNEI. Trimming stripped 8 bases from V and 8 bases from J, with 13 bases between. CDR3 length: 13 amino acids.

The chain is built from TRBV20-1 and TRBJ2-1; D ambiguous. The CDR3 loop spans 11 amino acids. The V and J ends lost 3 bases and 2 bases respectively, with 2 bases between them. The germline gives CDR1 DFQATT, CDR2 SNEGSKA (reference sequence). The CDR3 is CSASPYNEQFF. The CDR3 bases are TGCAGTGCTAGCCCCTACAATGAGCAGTTCTTC.

This rearrangement joins TRBV19 to TRBJ2-7, with D possibly TRBD1 on 5 matching bases. This CDR3 has 13 residues. Germline V gene lookup returns CDR1 LNHDA and CDR2 SQIVND (reference sequence). Trimming cost V 2 bases and J 6 bases, with 11 bases left between them. The CDR3, as DNA: TGTGCCAGTAGTATAAGCCAGGGCAGCGAGCAGTACTTC. Its translation: CASSISQGSEQYF.

V is TRBV13 and J is TRBJ2-7; the D gene is possibly TRBD1 (6 bases). Between the trimmed V and J ends, which lost 5 bases and 3 bases, there was a span of 14 bases. Germline V gives CDR1 PRHDT, CDR2 FYEKMQ (reference sequence). CDR3 size: 14 residues. The CDR3 DNA is TGTGCCAGCAGCGGACGGGACATAAGCTACGAGCAGTACTTC. This sequence encodes CASSGRDISYEQYF.

This clone showed up just once. The rearrangement joins TRBV6-1 to TRBJ1-1; D is perhaps TRBD1 (6 bases). Trimming stripped 2 bases from V and 2 bases from J, with 12 bases between. CDR3 length: 15 residues. The germline CDR1 and CDR2 sequences are MNHNS and SASEGT. CDR3 region: CASSEYGGANTEAFF. As DNA, the CDR3 is TGTGCCAGCAGTGAATATGGGGGCGCAAACACTGAAGCTTTCTTT.

The chain employs TRBV18 and TRBJ1-5; 7 bases fit TRBD1. The CDR3 runs 15 residues. The germline V gene encodes CDR1 KGHSH and CDR2 LQKENI. The junction had 6 bases not matched to a gene; V was cut back by 1 base and J by 6 bases. The CDR3 is CASSPRQGLLQPQHF. In DNA form, the CDR3 reads TGTGCCAGCTCACCACGACAGGGACTCCTTCAGCCCCAGCATTTT.

The V gene is TRBV7-3, the J gene TRBJ1-1; 11 nucleotides match TRBD1. There are 16 residues in the CDR3. Per the germline V gene, CDR1 is SGHTA and CDR2 is FQGTGA. J was trimmed by 2 bases and V by 6 bases; bases with no gene match: 8. CDR3 loop: CASSTGTGGPNTEAFF. The CDR3 DNA reads TGTGCCAGCAGTACCGGGACAGGGGGACCCAACACTGAAGCTTTCTTT.

This clone was observed a few times. V and J are TRBV19 and TRBJ2-3; D is perhaps TRBD2 (5 bases). This CDR3 has 15 residues. The germline CDR1 and CDR2 sequences are LNHDA and SQIVND (reference sequence). V was shortened by 6 bases and J by 8 bases, with 21 bases between the two germline ends. The CDR3 here is CASRSNGGPGLTQYF. The DNA of the CDR3 is TGTGCCAGTAGATCAAATGGCGGGCCGGGCCTTACGCAGTATTTT.

CDR3 loop: CASSTRQYQETQYF. CDR3 bases: TGCGCCAGCAGCACCCGACAGTACCAAGAGACCCAGTACTTC. This chain joins TRBV5-1 and TRBJ2-5, with a tentative D call TRBD1 (5 bases). The germline CDR1 and CDR2 sequences are SGHRS and YFSETQ. The CDR3 spans 14 residues. With 4 bases removed from V and 0 bases from J, the gap between germline ends came to 10 bases.